Sequencing of this T cell receptor (beta chain) was carried out in a study of cytomegalovirus exposure and HLA in healthy donors. Study-level points and caveats: Follow-up analysis found HLA locus-dependent TCR association rates, highest for DRB1 and lowest for HLA-C.

PCR amplification relied on 60 Vbeta primers (plus 13 Jbeta primers). Profiled with immunoSEQ multiplex PCR; TCRdb holds only in-frame clones, not every one. Of roughly 130,000 clones in the sample, around three quarters were seen once. This clone was detected only a few times. What it binds is unknown. The V and J ends lost 8 bases and 0 bases respectively, with 7 bases between them. The germline V gene encodes CDR1 LNHNV and CDR2 YYDKDF (reference sequence). The CDR3 loop spans 13 amino acids. The rearrangement links TRBV15 to TRBJ2-2, with unresolved D. Sequenced: PBMCs. This receptor was obtained from a man aged 35 to 55 in good health and CMV-seronegative. The CDR3 nucleotides read TGTGCCACCGCGGAAGCGAACACCGGGGAGCTGTTTTTT. Translation: CATAEANTGELFF.